This T cell receptor (beta chain) was captured in a study of T-cell memory formation after mild COVID-19. Sample barcodes and UMIs were carried by the TCR alpha and TCR beta cDNA libraries that 5'RACE generated with constant-segment primers. Each CDR3 protein gets one entry after TCRdb re-called the 5' RACE reads with MiXCR. The table lists about 260,000 distinct CDR3 sequences, 16% of them singletons. This clonotype came up a few times. This CDR3 is built from 10 residues. Germline loops: CDR1 MGHRA, CDR2 YSYEKL. The specimen sequenced was PBMCs or a T cell subset sorted from them (not recorded which). The chain combines TRBV4-1 with TRBJ2-7; 10 positions match TRBD1. This receptor was taken from a man aged 18 to 35 who had mild COVID-19 (a few samples of this study predate the infection). Cell type and time point are not known. CDR3 bases: TGCGCCACCGTAACCGGGACAGGGGACGTC. Translated: CATVTGTGDV.